Listed here are 17 T cell receptor beta chains from one sample, sequenced in a study of CD8 T cells in Susac syndrome. RNA amounts of 0.5 to 1 ug underwent reverse transcription with random hexamers. TCRdb reprocessed the immunoSEQ multiplex PCR reads with MiXCR, giving one entry per CDR3 protein. The data hold over 120,000 distinct CDR3 sequences, with roughly 94% observed a single time. The sample taken for sequencing was CD4+ T cells from PBMCs. These receptors were taken from a human donor in good health.

This chain links TRBV15 with TRBJ1-1, with D tentatively TRBD1 (6 bases). V was pared by 2 bases and J by 5 bases, with 15 bases between. Germline V gene data show CDR1 as LNHNV and CDR2 as YYDKDF (reference sequence). The length of the CDR3 is 15 residues. CDR3 protein: CATSRSRTARTEAFF. CDR3 DNA: TGTGCCACCAGCAGATCAAGGACAGCGCGTACTGAAGCTTTCTTT.

This rearrangement joins TRBV12-3 or TRBV12-4 to TRBJ2-7; weak D call: TRBD2 (6 bases). This CDR3 is built from 13 residues. V lost 4 bases, J lost 7 bases, and 14 bases lay in between. In nucleotides, the CDR3 is TGTGCCAGCAGTTCGGGACTCCCTTGGGAGCAGTACTTC. This codes for CASSSGLPWEQYF.

The chain joins TRBV18 to TRBJ1-3; TRBD1 aligns across 8 bases. CDR3 length equals 13 residues. The V gene's germline CDR1 is KGHSH and CDR2 LQKENI. Trimming removed 6 bases from V and 8 bases from J; junction bases left unmatched: 6. This chain's CDR3 is CASSWDRRDTIYF. CDR3 DNA: TGTGCCAGCTCCTGGGACAGGCGCGACACCATATATTTT.

V is TRBV30 and J is TRBJ2-2; no clear D. This CDR3 is 14 amino acids long. The germline V gene has CDR1 GTSNPN and CDR2 SVGIG (reference sequence). The ends were cut back, 3 bases at V and 1 base at J, with 9 bases in the middle. The CDR3 region is CAWSRSGNTGELFF. The DNA of the CDR3 is TGTGCCTGGAGCCGCTCAGGGAACACCGGGGAGCTGTTTTTT.

DNA for the CDR3: TGCGCCAGCACCTCCGTAGGGTGGGGTTTGAACACTGAAGCTTTCTTT. Translation: CASTSVGWGLNTEAFF. The chain joins TRBV5-1 to TRBJ1-1; the D is unclear. Germline CDR1 SGHRS, CDR2 YFSETQ. V dropped 6 bases and J dropped 0 bases, with 18 bases sitting between them. CDR3 length: 16 amino acids. The whole variable domain, filled in from reference TRBV5-1 and TRBJ1-1, reads KAGVTQTPRYLIKTRGQQVTLSCSPISGHRSVSWYQQTPGQGLQFLFEYFSETQRNKGNFPGRFSGRQFSNSRSEMNVSTLELGDSALYLCASTSVGWGLNTEAFFGQGTRLTVV.

V and J are TRBV4-1 and TRBJ1-3; no firm D call. The CDR3 has 13 amino acids. V dropped 4 bases and J dropped 2 bases, with 6 bases sitting between them. Looked up from germline, CDR1 is MGHRA and CDR2 is YSYEKL. The CDR3 sequence is CASSPEPGNTIYF. CDR3 nucleotides: TGCGCCAGCAGCCCGGAACCTGGAAACACCATATATTTT.

This chain uses TRBV6-6 with TRBJ2-5; D gene ambiguous. V gave up 10 bases and J gave up 4 bases, with 16 bases separating them. The CDR3 is made up of 13 amino acids. CDR1 MNHNY and CDR2 SVGAGI come from the germline V gene (reference sequence). The CDR3 DNA is TGTGCCACCATACCCACACGAGGAGAGACCCAGTACTTC. It is translated as CATIPTRGETQYF.

V usage is TRBV12-3 or TRBV12-4 and J usage is TRBJ2-5; D is possibly TRBD1 or TRBD2 (5 bases each). The CDR3 totals 16 residues. With 3 bases removed from V and 2 bases from J, the gap between germline ends came to 16 bases. CDR3 DNA sequence: TGTGCCAGCAGTTTGAGGGGTTTCGGGGAGCAAGAGACCCAGTACTTC. It yields the protein CASSLRGFGEQETQYF.

V gene TRBV5-1 combines with J gene TRBJ1-1; no definite D call. Per germline, CDR1 SGHRS and CDR2 YFSETQ. V gave up 1 base and J gave up 1 base, with 8 bases separating them. The CDR3 has 14 residues. The CDR3 loop reads CASSLRPENTEAFF. CDR3 DNA sequence: TGCGCCAGCAGCTTGAGGCCGGAGAACACTGAAGCTTTCTTT. Together with reference TRBV5-1 and TRBJ1-1, the CDR3 gives the full variable domain: KAGVTQTPRYLIKTRGQQVTLSCSPISGHRSVSWYQQTPGQGLQFLFEYFSETQRNKGNFPGRFSGRQFSNSRSEMNVSTLELGDSALYLCASSLRPENTEAFFGQGTRLTVV.

CDR3 protein: CAWSLSTGELFF. The DNA for the CDR3 is TGTGCCTGGTCCCTATCGACCGGGGAGCTGTTTTTT. The chain employs TRBV30 and TRBJ2-2; no clear D. The germline gives CDR1 GTSNPN, CDR2 SVGIG (reference sequence). The length of the CDR3 is 12 residues. V shed 5 bases and J shed 5 bases, with 9 bases lying between them. The variable domain in full, completed from reference TRBV30 and TRBJ2-2, reads SQTIHQWPATLVQPVGSPLSLECTVEGTSNPNLYWYRQAAGRGLQLLFYSVGIGQISSEVPQNLSASRPQDRQFILSSKKLLLSDSGFYLCAWSLSTGELFFGEGSRLTVL.

The J gene is TRBJ2-7, the V gene TRBV30; a weak D match, TRBD1 (5 bases). Germline V CDR1 and CDR2: GTSNPN, SVGIG (reference sequence). CDR3 size: 15 residues. V gave up 3 bases and J gave up 0 bases, with 15 bases separating them. CDR3 sequence (DNA): TGTGCCTGGAGATACGACAGAGCATTCTCCTACGAGCAGTACTTC. Its protein is CAWRYDRAFSYEQYF.

Details on this clonotype: At one end, the junction sequence differs from germline, possibly due to a read error. The chain uses TRBV30 and TRBJ2-7; 7 nucleotides agree with TRBD2. Looked up from germline, CDR1 is GTSNPN and CDR2 is SVGIG (reference sequence). This CDR3 region has 12 residues. The DNA for the CDR3 is TGTGCCTGGAGTGTACTTTCCGGGACTACGAACTTC. Amino acid sequence: CAWSVLSGTTNF.

V and J are TRBV20-1 and TRBJ2-7; 10 bases agree with TRBD1. The CDR3 has 15 amino acids. The J segment lost 3 bases and the V segment lost 0 bases, leaving 5 bases of the junction unmatched. Germline lookup yields CDR1 DFQATT and CDR2 SNEGSKA (reference sequence). The DNA of the CDR3 is TGCAGTGCTAGAGACCCGGGACAGGGGAGCTACGAGCAGTACTTC. This encodes CSARDPGQGSYEQYF.

V usage is TRBV27 and J usage is TRBJ2-5; D unclear. The length of the CDR3 is 12 residues. V lost 5 bases and J 7 bases, leaving 11 bases between the germline ends. Germline V CDR1 and CDR2: MNHEY, SMNVEV (reference sequence). CDR3 nucleotides: TGTGCCAGCAGTAGGGCCACCGGGACCCAGTACTTC. Translation gives CASSRATGTQYF.

V is TRBV19 and J is TRBJ2-1; D gene uncertain. CDR1 and CDR2 (germline): LNHDA, SQIVND (reference sequence). The CDR3 runs to 12 residues. V was cut by 6 bases and J by 4 bases, with 7 bases left in between. CDR3 sequence (DNA): TGTGCCAGTAGCTCTGGATACAATGAGCAGTTCTTC. Its protein is CASSSGYNEQFF.

The sample holds a few counts of this clonotype. The chain is built from TRBV24-1 and TRBJ2-3; weak D call: TRBD1 (6 bases). CDR3 length: 15 residues. V lost 3 bases to trimming and J lost 0 bases, with 9 bases between them. Germline V CDR1 and CDR2: KGHDR, SFDVKD. The CDR3 region has the DNA TGTGCCACCAGTGATCCAGGGGCCAGCACAGATACGCAGTATTTT. It specifies CATSDPGASTDTQYF.

This chain connects TRBV24-1 to TRBJ1-2; 8 nucleotides match TRBD1. Germline CDR1 is KGHDR and CDR2 is SFDVKD. V trimming: 5 bases; J trimming: 8 bases; junction bases outside the gene matches: 6. CDR3 length: 13 residues. CDR3 region: CATSASTGAGYTF. DNA of the CDR3: TGTGCCACCAGTGCTTCGACAGGGGCAGGCTACACCTTC.